The clone carrying this T cell receptor (beta chain) was seen just once. These data belong to a study of blood T cell repertoires in COVID-19. The wider study: Spain, Italy and the United States supplied samples that represented acute and convalescent COVID-19. PBMCs, B-cell-depleted T cells, or T cells provided the cDNA or gDNA that made up the material.

Under the authors' procedure: The assay estimated nucleated cells by amplifying reference gene primers. Libraries were prepared by immunoSEQ multiplex PCR; TCRdb keeps only in-frame clonotypes and omits some of them. V and J calls and clone size are those listed in that table; D and trimming were worked out from the DNA. The sample lists approximately 670,000 clones; just under 90% were seen once. The junction had 3 bases not matched to a gene; V was cut back by 3 bases and J by 6 bases. The CDR3 has 13 amino acids. CDR1 and CDR2 from the germline V gene are MDHEN and SYDVKM. Sequenced: peripheral blood. The gene calls are TRBV28 and TRBJ1-1; 8 nucleotides agree with TRBD1. The clonotype comes from a woman aged 18-29 years with acute or convalescent COVID-19. In DNA, the CDR3 is TGTGCCAGCAGTTTTAAACAGGGGGCTGAAGCTTTCTTT. Translating it yields CASSFKQGAEAFF.